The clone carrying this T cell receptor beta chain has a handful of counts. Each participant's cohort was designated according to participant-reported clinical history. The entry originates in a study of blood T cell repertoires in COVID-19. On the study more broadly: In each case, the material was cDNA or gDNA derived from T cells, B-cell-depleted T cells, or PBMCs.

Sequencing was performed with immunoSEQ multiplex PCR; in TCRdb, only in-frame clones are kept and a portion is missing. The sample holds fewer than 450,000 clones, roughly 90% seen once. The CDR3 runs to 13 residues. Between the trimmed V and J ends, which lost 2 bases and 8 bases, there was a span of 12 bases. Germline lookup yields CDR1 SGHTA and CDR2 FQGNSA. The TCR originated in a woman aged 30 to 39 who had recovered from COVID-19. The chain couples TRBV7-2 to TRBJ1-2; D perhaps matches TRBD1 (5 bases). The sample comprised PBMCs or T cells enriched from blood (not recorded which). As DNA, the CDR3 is TGTGCCAGCAGCTTAAAAGGTACAGGCGGCTACACCTTC. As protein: CASSLKGTGGYTF.